The rows below give T cell receptor beta chains drawn from one sample of a study of cytomegalovirus exposure and HLA in healthy donors. Clones were sequenced by immunoSEQ multiplex PCR, and TCRdb holds only the in-frame ones, with some missing. The sample gives some 130,000 clones, roughly 74% of which show up once; under 8.5% is in the top ten. The specimen was PBMCs. These receptors all stem from a male donor in good health and CMV-seronegative. Both conserved end residues are part of each CDR3. A D gene is named only where the DNA matches it firmly. Expanded clones get a size class; other rows say once, few or many, or leave the size out.

v_call	j_call	d_call	clone_size	cdr3_aa	cdr3_nt
TRBV19	TRBJ1-1	TRBD1	.	CATRPRDRGNTEAFF	TGTGCCACCAGACCCCGGGACAGGGGTAACACTGAAGCTTTCTTT
TRBV27	TRBJ2-3	.	.	CASSLIWGGPEGNTQYF	TGTGCCAGCAGTTTAATATGGGGGGGCCCGGAGGGAAATACGCAGTATTTT
TRBV18	TRBJ1-6	.	.	CASSPIGNFSPLHF	TGTGCCAGCTCACCCATTGGCAATTTTTCACCCCTCCACTTT
TRBV5-6	TRBJ1-6	.	few	CASSSRRGYNSYNSPLHF	TGTGCCAGCAGCAGCCGTCGGGGGTACAACTCCTATAATTCACCCCTCCACTTT
TRBV2	TRBJ2-3	TRBD1	.	CASTGQGLDTQYF	TGTGCCAGCACAGGACAGGGACTTGATACGCAGTATTTT
TRBV5-8	TRBJ2-7	TRBD1	.	CASSWGQTYEQYF	TGTGCCAGCAGCTGGGGACAGACCTACGAGCAGTACTTC
TRBV4-3	TRBJ2-7	TRBD1	few	CASSQDSPDRPYEQYF	TGCGCCAGCAGCCAAGATTCCCCGGACAGGCCCTACGAGCAGTACTTC
TRBV7-8	TRBJ1-5	TRBD1	.	CASSSGQGRQPQHF	TGTGCCAGCAGCTCGGGACAGGGTCGTCAGCCCCAGCATTTT
TRBV7-3	TRBJ2-1	TRBD2	once	CASSPRTSGVNEQFF	TGTGCCAGCAGCCCCCGGACTAGCGGGGTGAATGAGCAGTTCTTC
TRBV4-3	TRBJ2-7	.	.	CASSQDRTVYEQYF	TGCGCCAGCAGCCAAGATAGAACAGTCTACGAGCAGTACTTC
TRBV18	TRBJ2-5	TRBD2	.	CASSTGTSGQETQYF	TGTGCCAGCTCGACCGGGACTAGCGGGCAAGAGACCCAGTACTTC